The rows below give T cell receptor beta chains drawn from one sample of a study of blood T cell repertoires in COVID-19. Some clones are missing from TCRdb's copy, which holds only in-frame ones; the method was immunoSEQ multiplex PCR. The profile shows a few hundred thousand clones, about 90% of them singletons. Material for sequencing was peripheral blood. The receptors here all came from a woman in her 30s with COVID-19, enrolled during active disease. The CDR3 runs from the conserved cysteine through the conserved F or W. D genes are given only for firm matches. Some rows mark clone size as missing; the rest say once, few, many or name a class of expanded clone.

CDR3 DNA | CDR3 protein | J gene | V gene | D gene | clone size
TGTGCCAGCAGTTTAGAGATGCGCAGGGGGCGATACACTGAAGCTTTCTTT | CASSLEMRRGRYTEAFF | TRBJ1-1 | TRBV27 | TRBD1 | few
TGTGCCACAACAGGCCGAAACTCCTACGAGCAGTACTTC | CATTGRNSYEQYF | TRBJ2-7 | TRBV19 | NA | NA
TGTGCCACCAGCAGAGGACAGGGAGGCTATGGCTACACCTTC | CATSRGQGGYGYTF | TRBJ1-2 | TRBV15 | TRBD1 | NA
TGTGCCTGGAGCCTTGGACAAACCCAGCCCCAGCATTTT | CAWSLGQTQPQHF | TRBJ1-5 | TRBV30 | NA | NA
TGTGCCAGCAGAGGGAGGGCTAGCAATCAGCCCCAGCATTTT | CASRGRASNQPQHF | TRBJ1-5 | TRBV27 | NA | NA
TGTGCCAGCAGCTTGGACGGGGGGCCCCAATCTTTCTTT | CASSLDGGPQSFF | TRBJ1-1 | TRBV5-5 | NA | NA
TGTGCCAGCAGGACAGTAAATTCACCCCTCCACTTT | CASRTVNSPLHF | TRBJ1-6 | TRBV6-5 | NA | NA
TGTGCCAGCAGTGAAGGTGCCGGGGAGACCCAGTACTTC | CASSEGAGETQYF | TRBJ2-5 | TRBV27 | NA | NA
TGTGCCAGCAGCCAATACCATGGGGGGGCCCATGGCTACACCTTC | CASSQYHGGAHGYTF | TRBJ1-2 | TRBV9 | NA | NA
TGTGCCAGCAGCTCCAACCCCCTAAGCGGGAGGGCCATCGGAGAGACCCAGTACTTC | CASSSNPLSGRAIGETQYF | TRBJ2-5 | TRBV7-8 | TRBD2 | NA
TGCAGTGCTAGTCGTGGGGACAGGGGCTCCGAGCAGTACTTC | CSASRGDRGSEQYF | TRBJ2-7 | TRBV20-1 | TRBD1 | NA
TGTGCCAGCAGTTCTTGGACAGGGGGCGTGAGGGGGTATGGCTACACCTTC | CASSSWTGGVRGYGYTF | TRBJ1-2 | TRBV28 | TRBD1 | NA
TGCGCCAGCAGCTTCCGACAGGTCCGCGCTGAAGCTTTCTTT | CASSFRQVRAEAFF | TRBJ1-1 | TRBV5-1 | NA | NA
TGTGCCAGCAGCCTTTTACAGGGGGAAGAGACCGGGGAGCTGTTTTTT | CASSLLQGEETGELFF | TRBJ2-2 | TRBV27 | TRBD1 | NA
TGTGCCAGCAGCTTTTTGGCGGGACAGGGGCCAGATACGCAGTATTTT | CASSFLAGQGPDTQYF | TRBJ2-3 | TRBV11-2 | TRBD1 | NA
TGTGCCATCTCGGCGGAACCTCACTACGAGCAGTACTTC | CAISAEPHYEQYF | TRBJ2-7 | TRBV10-3 | NA | once
TGTGCCAGCAGCAGGACGTTAGGGGGCGAGCAGTACTTC | CASSRTLGGEQYF | TRBJ2-7 | TRBV7-9 | NA | NA
TGTGCCAGCCCCCACTACAATGAGCAGTTCTTC | CASPHYNEQFF | TRBJ2-1 | TRBV6-4 | NA | few
TGTGCCACCAGTGATTTGGGGGACAGCAACAATGAGCAGTTCTTC | CATSDLGDSNNEQFF | TRBJ2-1 | TRBV24-1 | TRBD1 | once
TGTGCCAGCAGTGGGGTTGGGGAGACGGACAATGAGCAGTTCTTC | CASSGVGETDNEQFF | TRBJ2-1 | TRBV6-1 | NA | few
TGTGCCAGCAGTGAGGGACTAGCGGGAATGAATGAGCAGTTCTTC | CASSEGLAGMNEQFF | TRBJ2-1 | TRBV2 | TRBD2 | NA
TGTGCCAGCAGCCAAGATGGAACCGCAACTCGACACAGGTTCTTT | CASSQDGTATRHRFF | TRBJ1-1 | TRBV14 | NA | NA
TGTGCCAGCAGCTTTGCCGGGACAGATGAGACCCAGTACTTC | CASSFAGTDETQYF | TRBJ2-5 | TRBV5-4 | TRBD1 | NA
TGTGCCAGCAGCCAAAAGAGGGGGGGGTCCTACGAGCAGTACTTC | CASSQKRGGSYEQYF | TRBJ2-7 | TRBV3-1/TRBV3-2 | NA | NA